Listed here are 10 T cell receptor beta chains from one sample, sequenced in a study of post-analysis software for immune sequencing data. Study-wide results and limits: A handful of TRBV segments were significantly more frequent in patients than in controls. TRBV5-6, TRBV5-1 and TRBV20-1 were among these segments.

Unique molecular identifiers were carried by the TCR beta cDNA libraries. TCRdb re-called the PCR reads through MiXCR, storing one row per CDR3 protein. This table has fewer than 900,000 distinct CDR3 sequences, 46% appearing once. Their antigens are not known. What was sequenced was blood. Every receptor here comes from a girl between 10 and 17 years old with multiple sclerosis.

This chain links TRBV6-5 with TRBJ2-7, with D maybe TRBD2 (5 bases). The germline gives CDR1 MNHEY, CDR2 SVGAGI. The V end lost 6 bases, the J end lost 0 bases, and 9 bases lay between the germline ends. The CDR3 is 13 amino acids. Here the CDR3 DNA reads TGTGCCAGCAGGGTGGGAGTCTCCTACGAGCAGTACTTC. It codes for CASRVGVSYEQYF.

This sequence joins TRBV2 and TRBJ1-2; D is possibly TRBD1 (5 bases). V was trimmed by 3 bases and J by 4 bases, leaving 12 bases between them. This CDR3 is 14 amino acids long. The germline V gene has CDR1 SNHLY and CDR2 FYNNEI. The CDR3, as DNA: TGTGCCAGCAGTGACCCAGGGCGATCCTATGGCTACACCTTC. Translated: CASSDPGRSYGYTF.

Comment on this clonotype: The germline gene is not matched at one end of the junction; a read error may be the cause. This chain joins TRBV29-1 and TRBJ2-1, with 7 bases matching TRBD1. The CDR3 contains 13 residues. Per germline, CDR1 SQVTM and CDR2 ANQGSEA. The CDR3: CGVEGQGVNEQFF. The CDR3 region has the DNA TGCGGCGTTGAAGGCCAGGGGGTAAATGAGCAGTTCTTC.

The sample holds many counts of this clonotype. The chain employs TRBV7-8 and TRBJ2-4; 7 bases map to TRBD1. With 1 base clipped from V and 7 bases from J, the junction kept 7 bases outside the gene matches. CDR3 length: 15 residues. Germline assignment: CDR1 SGHVS and CDR2 FQNEAQ. The CDR3 loop is CASSLDRGRGNIQYF. The CDR3 nucleotides read TGTGCCAGCAGCTTAGATAGGGGGCGCGGGAACATTCAGTACTTC.

V gene TRBV5-1 combines with J gene TRBJ2-1; D ambiguous. Looked up from germline, CDR1 is SGHRS and CDR2 is YFSETQ. Trimming shortened V by 3 bases and J by 7 bases, and 8 bases separated the two germline ends. This CDR3 comprises 12 residues. Here the CDR3 reads CASSSRRNEQFF. In DNA, the CDR3 is TGCGCCAGCAGCTCCAGAAGGAATGAGCAGTTCTTC.

The V and J genes are TRBV28 and TRBJ2-7, with D perhaps TRBD2 (5 bases). The CDR3 totals 17 residues. CDR1 and CDR2 from the germline V gene are MDHEN and SYDVKM. V was trimmed by 2 bases and J by 1 base, leaving 18 bases between them. CDR3 loop: CASSLAGLARPSYEQYF. The CDR3 nucleotides are TGTGCCAGCAGTTTAGCTGGGCTAGCCAGACCATCCTACGAGCAGTACTTC.

This chain joins TRBV6-1 and TRBJ2-3, with 12 bases that match TRBD2. Germline loops: CDR1 MNHNS, CDR2 SASEGT. This CDR3 has 14 residues. V dropped 7 bases and J dropped 6; count of bases not matched to a gene: 5. The CDR3 region has the DNA TGTGCCAGCACTCTAGCGGGAGGGCTTGATACGCAGTATTTT. This translates into CASTLAGGLDTQYF.

This clonotype was seen more than once but under ten times. The J gene is TRBJ2-7, the V gene TRBV7-9, with D hard to call. The V end lost 6 bases, the J end lost 0 bases, and 9 bases lay between the germline ends. The CDR3 is 13 residues long. Germline V gene data show CDR1 as SEHNR and CDR2 as FQNEAQ (reference sequence). DNA of the CDR3: TGTGCCAGCAGAGGCGGTTTCTCCTACGAGCAGTACTTC. The encoded protein is CASRGGFSYEQYF.

This clonotype was detected only a few times. The chain carries TRBV15 and TRBJ1-2; weak D call: TRBD1 (5 bases). The CDR3 is made up of 16 amino acids. Germline V lookup: CDR1 LNHNV, CDR2 YYDKDF (reference sequence). V was pared by 5 bases and J by 4 bases, with 20 bases between. The CDR3 DNA follows: TGTGCCACCAGCTCCGGAGACTCTGACAGCAGCTATGGCTACACCTTC. Translated, it gives CATSSGDSDSSYGYTF. Combining the CDR3 with reference TRBV15 and TRBJ1-2 gives the whole variable domain DAMVIQNPRYQVTQFGKPVTLSCSQTLNHNVMYWYQQKSSQAPKLLFHYYDKDFNNEADTPDNFQSRRPNTSFCFLDIRSPGLGDTAMYLCATSSGDSDSSYGYTFGSGTRLTVV.

V usage is TRBV20-1 and J usage is TRBJ2-5; no clear D. Looked up from germline, CDR1 is DFQATT and CDR2 is SNEGSKA (reference sequence). The CDR3 has 10 residues. V was clipped by 3 bases and J by 9 bases, with 8 bases between them. CDR3 nucleotide sequence: TGCAGTGCTAGGAGTGGGGCCCAGTACTTC. It translates to CSARSGAQYF.